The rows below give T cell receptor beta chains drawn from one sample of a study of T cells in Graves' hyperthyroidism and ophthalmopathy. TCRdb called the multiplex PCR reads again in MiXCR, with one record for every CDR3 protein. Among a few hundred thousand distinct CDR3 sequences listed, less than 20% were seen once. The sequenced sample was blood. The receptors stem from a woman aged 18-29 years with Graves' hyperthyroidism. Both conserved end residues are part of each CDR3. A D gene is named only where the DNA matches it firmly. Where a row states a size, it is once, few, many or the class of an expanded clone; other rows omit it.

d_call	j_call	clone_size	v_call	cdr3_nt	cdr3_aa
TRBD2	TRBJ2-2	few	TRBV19	TGTGCCAGTAGTATGACCCTGGGGGAGGGCACCGGGGAGCTGTTTTTT	CASSMTLGEGTGELFF
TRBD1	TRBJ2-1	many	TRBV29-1	TGCAGCGTTGTAGGGACAGATCGGCAGTTCTTC	CSVVGTDRQFF
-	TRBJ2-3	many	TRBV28	TGTGCCAGCAGTTTCCTTATGGGGGGCCTGGGCACAGATACGCAGTATTTT	CASSFLMGGLGTDTQYF
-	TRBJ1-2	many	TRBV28	TGTGCCAGCAGTTTCCCCCTAGGGTGGCACTATGGCTACACCTTC	CASSFPLGWHYGYTF
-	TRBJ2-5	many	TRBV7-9	TGTGCCAGCAGCTCCCCCGGGGTAGATGGACGAGAGACCCAGTACTTC	CASSSPGVDGRETQYF
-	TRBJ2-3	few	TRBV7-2	TGTGCCAGCAGGGTGGGGGTCCGTGATACGCAGTATTTT	CASRVGVRDTQYF
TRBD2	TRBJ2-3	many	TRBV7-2	TGTGCCAGCAGCTTAGTTGCTAGCGGGAGCGATACGCAGTATTTT	CASSLVASGSDTQYF
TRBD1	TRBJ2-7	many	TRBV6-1	TGTGCCAGCAGGAGGACAGGGGGCTCTGACGAGCAGTACTTC	CASRRTGGSDEQYF
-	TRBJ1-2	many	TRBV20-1	TGCAGTGCTCGGGCGGGGGTCTATGGCTACACCTTC	CSARAGVYGYTF
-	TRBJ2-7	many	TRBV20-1	TGCAGTGTTTGGAGCTCCTACGAGCAGTACTTC	CSVWSSYEQYF
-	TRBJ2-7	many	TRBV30	TGTGCCTGGAGTGCCCCAGGGCGGAGCACCTACGAGCAGTACTTC	CAWSAPGRSTYEQYF
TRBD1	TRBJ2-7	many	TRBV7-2	TGTGCCAGCAGCTTAGCAGGGGGCCCGATCTCCTACGAGCAGTACTTC	CASSLAGGPISYEQYF
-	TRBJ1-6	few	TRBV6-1	TGTGCCAGCAGTGAAGTGGAGGGAACCAATTCACCCCTCCACTTT	CASSEVEGTNSPLHF
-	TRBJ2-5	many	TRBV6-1	TGTGCCAGCAGTCGGCGCGGCCCGGCTGAGACCCAGTACTTC	CASSRRGPAETQYF
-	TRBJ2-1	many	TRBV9	TGTGCCAGCAGCGTTTCACAGGGCGCCGATGAGCAGTTCTTC	CASSVSQGADEQFF
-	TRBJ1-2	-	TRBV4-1	TGCGCCAGCATCCAGGACTCGGGCGCCGGATATGGCTACACCTTC	CASIQDSGAGYGYTF
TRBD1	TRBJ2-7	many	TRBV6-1	TGTGCCAGCAGTTACGGGGACAGAGCCTACGAGCAGTACTTC	CASSYGDRAYEQYF
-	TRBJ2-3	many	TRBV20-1	TGCAGTGCTAGTGATAGGGACCGAACTAGCACAGATACGCAGTATTTT	CSASDRDRTSTDTQYF
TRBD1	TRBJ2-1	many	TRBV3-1	TGTGCCAGCAGCCAACAGGGGGCCTACAATGAGCAGTTCTTC	CASSQQGAYNEQFF
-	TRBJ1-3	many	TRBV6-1	TGTGCCAGCAGTTCCAGGGTTTCTGGAAACACCATATATTTT	CASSSRVSGNTIYF
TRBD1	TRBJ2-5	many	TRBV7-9	TGTGCCAGCAGTTACCTTTCCGGACAGGAAGAGACCCAGTACTTC	CASSYLSGQEETQYF
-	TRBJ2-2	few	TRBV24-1	TGTGCCACCATGGAACGTAACACCGGGGAGCTGTTTTTT	CATMERNTGELFF
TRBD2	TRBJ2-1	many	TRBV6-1	TGTGCCAGCAGTTTCACAGCGGGAGGAAGAAATGAGCAGTTCTTC	CASSFTAGGRNEQFF
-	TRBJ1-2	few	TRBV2	TGTGCCAGCAGACCCGGCAATTCTAACTATGGCTACACCTTC	CASRPGNSNYGYTF
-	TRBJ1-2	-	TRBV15	TGTGCCACCAGCAGAGATTTCGTGACAGATGAAAACTATGGCTACACCTTC	CATSRDFVTDENYGYTF
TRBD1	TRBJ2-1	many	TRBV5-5	TGTGCCAGCAGCTTGAGGCTCCCAGGGGGTATCAACAATGAGCAGTTCTTC	CASSLRLPGGINNEQFF
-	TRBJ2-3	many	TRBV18	TGTGCCAGCTCACCACCGGCTAGCACAGATACGCAGTATTTT	CASSPPASTDTQYF
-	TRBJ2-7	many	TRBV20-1	TGCAGTGCTAATCCCGTATTCTACGAGCAGTACTTC	CSANPVFYEQYF
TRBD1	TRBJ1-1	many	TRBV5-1	TGCGCCAGCGAACCGGGACAGGGGATGAACACTGAAGCTTTCTTT	CASEPGQGMNTEAFF
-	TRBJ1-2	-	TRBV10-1	TGCGCCAGCAGTCCCGGACAGAAAGGTGGCTACACCTTC	CASSPGQKGGYTF
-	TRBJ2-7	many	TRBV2	TGTGCCAGCACCTTGACAGAATACGAGCAGTACTTC	CASTLTEYEQYF
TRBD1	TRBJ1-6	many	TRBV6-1	TGTGCCAGCAGTGAAGGGACAGGGGTGTCACCCCTCCACTTT	CASSEGTGVSPLHF
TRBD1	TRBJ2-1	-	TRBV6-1	TGTGCCAGCAGTGGGGGACAGGGCATATACAATGAGCAGTTCTTC	CASSGGQGIYNEQFF
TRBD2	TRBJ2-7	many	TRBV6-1	TGTGCCAGCAGGGTAGCGGGGTCTAGCTCCTACGAGCAGTACTTC	CASRVAGSSSYEQYF
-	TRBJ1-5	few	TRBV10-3	TGTGCCATCAGTGAGTGGGGGGTCACGCAGCCCCAGCATTTT	CAISEWGVTQPQHF
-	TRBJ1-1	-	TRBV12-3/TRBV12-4	TGTGCCAGCAGGACCTCAGGACAGCCTGCTGCTTTCTTT	CASRTSGQPAAFF
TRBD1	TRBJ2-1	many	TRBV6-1	TGTGCCAGCAGAGCCATGGGACAGGTAAAAGAAAATGAGCAGTTCTTC	CASRAMGQVKENEQFF
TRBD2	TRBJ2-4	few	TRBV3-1	TGTGCCAGCAGCCATTTTGTAGCGGGGGGGTCCAAAAACATTCAGTACTTC	CASSHFVAGGSKNIQYF
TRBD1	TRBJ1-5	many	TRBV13	TGTGCCAGCAGCGTCGGTACAGGGGTCGGCCAGCCCCAGCATTTT	CASSVGTGVGQPQHF